What follows is one TCR beta chain and its context. Its antigen is currently unknown. The identical CDR3 is also encoded by other nucleotide sequences in the sample. Germline CDR1 is SGHRS and CDR2 is YFSETQ. CDR3 length: 14 amino acids. With 4 bases clipped from V and 8 bases from J, the junction kept 7 bases outside the gene matches. The record originates from a study of shared clonotypes between healthy human individuals. Findings of the study overall: Rarefaction showed sorted-subset sequencing was incomplete despite large depth.

Repertoires were generated with immunoSEQ multiplex PCR, while TCRdb's copy carries only in-frame clones and drops some. Of 1 million to 1.2 million clones in the sample, 70% to 80% were seen once. This chain uses TRBV5-1 with TRBJ1-2, with 11 bases identical to TRBD1. Sequenced: memory CD4+ T cells from PBMCs. Subset here: CD45RA-negative fraction. The clonotype comes from a young man in good health. Some clones in this sample may be carry-over from other donors' samples. DNA for the CDR3: TGCGCCAGCAGCCAGGGACAGGGGGAAGGCGGCTACACCTTC. It yields the protein CASSQGQGEGGYTF.